The table lists the clone carrying this T cell receptor (beta chain) with a few counts. Antigen specificity is unknown. The V gene lost 4 bases and the J gene lost 2 bases, with 9 bases spanning the gap. The CDR3 totals 14 residues. CDR1 and CDR2 from the germline V gene are SGHNT and YYREEE (reference sequence). These data come from a study of beta chain features in type 1 diabetes. Study conclusions and caveats: Shorter templates may be favored by PCR, equally so in patients and controls.

The isolated RNA, all of it, was reverse transcribed, so expressed TCRB transcripts were what got sequenced. The repertoire was sequenced with immunoSEQ multiplex PCR; TCRdb's copy has only in-frame clones and lacks some. Of roughly 240,000 clones listed, roughly an eighth were seen once; the top ten hold roughly 0.028%. The J gene is TRBJ2-2, the V gene TRBV5-4; no firm D call. The sequencing sample was made of naive CD4+ T cells from blood. The TCR sequence derives from a middle-aged woman in good health. The CDR3 nucleotides are TGTGCCAGCAGCCAGAACCGTAACACCGGGGAGCTGTTTTTT. Translated: CASSQNRNTGELFF.